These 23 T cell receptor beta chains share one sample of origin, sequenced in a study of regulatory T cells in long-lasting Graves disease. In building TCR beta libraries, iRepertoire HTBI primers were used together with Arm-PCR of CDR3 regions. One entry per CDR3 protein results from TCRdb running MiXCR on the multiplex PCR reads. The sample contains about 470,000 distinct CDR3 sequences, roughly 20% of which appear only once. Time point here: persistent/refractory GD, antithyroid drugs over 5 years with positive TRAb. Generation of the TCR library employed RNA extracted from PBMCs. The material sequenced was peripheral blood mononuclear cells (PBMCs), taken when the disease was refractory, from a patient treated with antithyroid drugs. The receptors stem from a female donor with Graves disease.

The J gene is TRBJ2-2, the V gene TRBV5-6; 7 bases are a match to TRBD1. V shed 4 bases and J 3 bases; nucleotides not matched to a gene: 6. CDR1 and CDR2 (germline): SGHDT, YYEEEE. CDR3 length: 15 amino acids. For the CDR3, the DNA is TGTGCCAGCAGCGTAGGGACAGCCTACACCGGGGAGCTGTTTTTT. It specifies CASSVGTAYTGELFF.

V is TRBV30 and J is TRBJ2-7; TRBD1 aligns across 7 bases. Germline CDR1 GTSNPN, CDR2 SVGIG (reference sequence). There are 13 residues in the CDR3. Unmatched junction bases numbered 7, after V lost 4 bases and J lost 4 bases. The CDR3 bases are TGTGCCTGGATAGGGGGCGCTACGTACGAGCAGTACTTC. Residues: CAWIGGATYEQYF.

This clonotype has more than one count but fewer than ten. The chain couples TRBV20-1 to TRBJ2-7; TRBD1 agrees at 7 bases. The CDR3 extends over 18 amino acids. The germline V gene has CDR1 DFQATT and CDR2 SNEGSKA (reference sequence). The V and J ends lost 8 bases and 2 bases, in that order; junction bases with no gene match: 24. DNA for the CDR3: TGCAGTCTAATCCCGGCAGGGGCCCCGGGACAGATTACCTACGAGCAGTACTTC. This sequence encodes CSLIPAGAPGQITYEQYF.

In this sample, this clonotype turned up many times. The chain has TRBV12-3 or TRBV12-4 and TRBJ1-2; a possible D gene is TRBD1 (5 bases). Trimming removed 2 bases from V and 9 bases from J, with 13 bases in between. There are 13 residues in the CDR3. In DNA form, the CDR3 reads TGTGCCAGCAGTTTACGCGGGGGGGGAAGCTACACCTTC. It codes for CASSLRGGGSYTF.

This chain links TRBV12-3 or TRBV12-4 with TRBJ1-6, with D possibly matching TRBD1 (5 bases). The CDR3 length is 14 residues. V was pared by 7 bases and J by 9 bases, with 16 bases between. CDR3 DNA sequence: TGTGCCAGCACCCCCTACGGGGGAGGTTCACCCCTCCACTTT. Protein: CASTPYGGGSPLHF.

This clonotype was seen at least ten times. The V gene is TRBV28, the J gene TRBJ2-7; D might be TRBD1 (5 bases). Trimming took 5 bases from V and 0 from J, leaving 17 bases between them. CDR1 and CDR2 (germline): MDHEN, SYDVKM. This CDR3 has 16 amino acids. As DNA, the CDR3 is TGTGCCAGCAGTCCCTTAGGTGGGGCCCCCTCCTACGAGCAGTACTTC. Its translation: CASSPLGGAPSYEQYF.

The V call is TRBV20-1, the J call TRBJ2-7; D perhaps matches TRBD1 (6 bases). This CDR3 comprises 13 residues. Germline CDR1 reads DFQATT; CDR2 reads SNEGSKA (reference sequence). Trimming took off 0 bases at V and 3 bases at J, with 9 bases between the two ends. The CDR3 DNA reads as TGCAGTGCTAGAGACAGGGGAGTCTACGAGCAGTACTTC. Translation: CSARDRGVYEQYF.

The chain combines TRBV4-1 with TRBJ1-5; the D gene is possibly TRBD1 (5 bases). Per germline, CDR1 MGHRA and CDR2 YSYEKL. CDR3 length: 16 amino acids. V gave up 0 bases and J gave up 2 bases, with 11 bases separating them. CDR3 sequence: CASSQDEAGRNQPQHF. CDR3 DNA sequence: TGCGCCAGCAGCCAAGACGAGGCGGGACGCAATCAGCCCCAGCATTTT.

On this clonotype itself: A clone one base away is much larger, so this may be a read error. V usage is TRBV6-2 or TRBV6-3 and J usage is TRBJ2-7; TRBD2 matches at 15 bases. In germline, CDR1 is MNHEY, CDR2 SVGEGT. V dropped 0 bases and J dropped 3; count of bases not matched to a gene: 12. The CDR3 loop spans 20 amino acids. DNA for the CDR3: TGTGCCAGCAGTTACTCTCCGGGACTAGCGGGAGGAACTGGAAACTACGAGCAGTACTTC. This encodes CASSYSPGLAGGTGNYEQYF.

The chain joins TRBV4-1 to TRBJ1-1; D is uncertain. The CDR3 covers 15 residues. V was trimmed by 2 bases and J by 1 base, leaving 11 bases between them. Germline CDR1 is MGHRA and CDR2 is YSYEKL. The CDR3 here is CASSQLGIPNTEAFF. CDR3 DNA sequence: TGCGCCAGCAGCCAACTGGGGATACCGAACACTGAAGCTTTCTTT.

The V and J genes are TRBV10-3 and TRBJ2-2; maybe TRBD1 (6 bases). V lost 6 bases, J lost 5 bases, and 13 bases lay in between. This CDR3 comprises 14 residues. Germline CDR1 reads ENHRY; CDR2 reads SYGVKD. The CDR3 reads CAIRQTGTTGELFF. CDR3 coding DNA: TGTGCCATCAGACAGACAGGAACTACCGGGGAGCTGTTTTTT.

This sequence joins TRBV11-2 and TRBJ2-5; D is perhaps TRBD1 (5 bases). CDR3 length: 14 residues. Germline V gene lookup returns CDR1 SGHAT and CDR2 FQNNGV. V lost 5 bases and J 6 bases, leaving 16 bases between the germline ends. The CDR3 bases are TGTGCCAGCAGCCAAGGGCCAGGGATGAAGACCCAGTACTTC. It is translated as CASSQGPGMKTQYF.

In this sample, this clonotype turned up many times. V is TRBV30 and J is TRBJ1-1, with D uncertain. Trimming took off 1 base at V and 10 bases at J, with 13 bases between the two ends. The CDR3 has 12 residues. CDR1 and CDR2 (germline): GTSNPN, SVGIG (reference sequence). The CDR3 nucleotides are TGTGCCTGGAGTGAAGGAGGCCGACGAGCTTTCTTT. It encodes CAWSEGGRRAFF.

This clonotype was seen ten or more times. CDR3: CASTSRQGHGYTF. In nucleotides, the CDR3 is TGTGCCAGTACCTCTCGGCAGGGGCACGGCTACACCTTC. V is TRBV19 and J is TRBJ1-2, with TRBD1 as a possible D gene (6 bases). V was trimmed by 7 bases and J by 8 bases, leaving 17 bases between them. This CDR3 is built from 13 residues. The V gene's germline CDR1 is LNHDA and CDR2 SQIVND (reference sequence).

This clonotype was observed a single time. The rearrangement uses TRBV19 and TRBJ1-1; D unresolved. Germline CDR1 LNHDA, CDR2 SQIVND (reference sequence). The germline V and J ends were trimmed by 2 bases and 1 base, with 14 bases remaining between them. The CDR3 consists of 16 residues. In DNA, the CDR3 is TGTGCCAGTAGTATAACCCTCGGCCGGAAGAACACTGAAGCTTTCTTT. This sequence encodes CASSITLGRKNTEAFF. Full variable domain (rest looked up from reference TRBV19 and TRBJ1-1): DGGITQSPKYLFRKEGQNVTLSCEQNLNHDAMYWYRQDPGQGLRLIYYSQIVNDFQKGDIAEGYSVSREKKESFPLTVTSAQKNPTAFYLCASSITLGRKNTEAFFGQGTRLTVV.

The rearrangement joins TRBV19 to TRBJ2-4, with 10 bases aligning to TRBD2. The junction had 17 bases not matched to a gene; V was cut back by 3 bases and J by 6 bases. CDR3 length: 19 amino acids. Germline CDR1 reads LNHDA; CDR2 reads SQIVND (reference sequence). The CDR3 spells CASSILASGRGWGRNIQYF. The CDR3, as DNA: TGTGCCAGTAGTATCCTCGCTAGCGGGAGAGGGTGGGGTAGAAACATTCAGTACTTC.

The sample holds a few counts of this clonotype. CDR3 region: CASSVIGTGFTDTQYF. DNA of the CDR3: TGTGCCAGCAGCGTAATAGGGACAGGGTTCACAGATACGCAGTATTTT. This chain uses TRBV9 with TRBJ2-3; 9 bases line up with TRBD1. Per the germline V gene, CDR1 is SGDLS and CDR2 is YYNGEE. The CDR3 has 16 residues. J gave up 2 bases and V 1 base, and 5 bases lay outside the gene matches.

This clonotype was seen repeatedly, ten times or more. The CDR3: CASTFPRGRGETQYF. As DNA, the CDR3 is TGTGCCAGCACTTTCCCCAGGGGGCGGGGGGAGACCCAGTACTTC. The rearrangement links TRBV25-1 to TRBJ2-5, with a tentative D call TRBD1 (8 bases). The V end lost 7 bases, the J end lost 5 bases, and 20 bases lay between the germline ends. Per the germline V gene, CDR1 is MGHDK and CDR2 is SYGVNS. This CDR3 is 15 amino acids long.

In nucleotides, the CDR3 is TGCGCCAGCAGCTTGGGAGCCATAACGCTTGCAACTAATGAAAAACTGTTTTTT. Its translation is CASSLGAITLATNEKLFF. The chain uses TRBV5-1 and TRBJ1-4; D gene ambiguous. The CDR3 extends over 18 amino acids. Between the trimmed V and J ends, which lost 0 bases and 0 bases, there was a span of 15 bases. In germline, CDR1 is SGHRS, CDR2 YFSETQ.

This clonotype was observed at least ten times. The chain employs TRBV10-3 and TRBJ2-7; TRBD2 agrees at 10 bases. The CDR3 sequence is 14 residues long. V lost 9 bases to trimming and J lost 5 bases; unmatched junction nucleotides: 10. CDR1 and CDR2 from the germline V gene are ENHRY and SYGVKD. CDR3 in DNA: TGTGCCATTCAAGATAGCGGGAGGAGGGACGAGCAGTACTTC. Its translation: CAIQDSGRRDEQYF.

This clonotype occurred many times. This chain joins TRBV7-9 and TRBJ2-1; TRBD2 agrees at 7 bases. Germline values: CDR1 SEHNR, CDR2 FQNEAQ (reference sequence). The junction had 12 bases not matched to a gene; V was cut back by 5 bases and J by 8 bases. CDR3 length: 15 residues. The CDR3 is CASSPTSRSTYEQFF. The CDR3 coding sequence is TGTGCCAGCAGCCCGACTAGCCGCAGTACGTATGAGCAGTTCTTC.

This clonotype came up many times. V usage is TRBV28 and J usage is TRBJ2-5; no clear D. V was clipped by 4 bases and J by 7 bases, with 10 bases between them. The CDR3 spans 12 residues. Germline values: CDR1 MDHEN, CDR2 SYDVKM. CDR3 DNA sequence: TGTGCCAGCAGTTCGAAACCTGGGACCCAGTACTTC. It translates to CASSSKPGTQYF. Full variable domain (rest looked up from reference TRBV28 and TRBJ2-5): DVKVTQSSRYLVKRTGEKVFLECVQDMDHENMFWYRQDPGLGLRLIYFSYDVKMKEKGDIPEGYSVSREKKERFSLILESASTNQTSMYLCASSSKPGTQYFGPGTRLLVL.

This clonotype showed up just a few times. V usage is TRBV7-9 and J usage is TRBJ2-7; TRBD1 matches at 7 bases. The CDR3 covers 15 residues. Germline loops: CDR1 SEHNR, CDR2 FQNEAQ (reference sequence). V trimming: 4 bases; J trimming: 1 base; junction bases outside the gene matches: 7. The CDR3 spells CASSSDRVGSYEQYF. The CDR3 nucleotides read TGTGCCAGCAGCTCTGACAGGGTGGGATCCTACGAGCAGTACTTC. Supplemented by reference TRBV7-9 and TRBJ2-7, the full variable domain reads DTGVSQNPRHKITKRGQNVTFRCDPISEHNRLYWYRQTLGQGPEFLTYFQNEAQLEKSRLLSDRFSAERPKGSFSTLEIQRTEQGDSAMYLCASSSDRVGSYEQYFGPGTRLTVT.